The 15 T cell receptor beta chains presented below share a single source sample, sequenced in a study of T-cell reconstitution after alpha-beta-depleted transplantation in children. Unique molecular identifiers were used in preparing the TCRbeta library. TCRdb processed the PCR reads anew with MiXCR; each CDR3 protein has one entry. The sample shows 60,000 or so distinct CDR3 sequences, 40% to 45% of them seen only once. Material: PBMCs, mostly from graft donor cells, obtained 360 days after TCRalphabeta/CD19-depleted stem cell transplant. The receptors shown here come from a male patient between 5 and 17 years old who had a stem cell transplant for acute lymphoblastic leukemia, so the T cells may come from the graft donor.

The chain is built from TRBV7-9 and TRBJ2-5, with D uncertain. Trimming shortened V by 3 bases and J by 5 bases, and 7 bases separated the two germline ends. The CDR3 extends over 12 amino acids. CDR1 SEHNR and CDR2 FQNEAQ come from the germline V gene (reference sequence). Written as DNA, the CDR3 is TGTGCCAGCAGCTTCCGGCGGGAGACCCAGTACTTC. It codes for CASSFRRETQYF.

The J gene is TRBJ2-7, the V gene TRBV27; 9 bases fit TRBD2. CDR1 and CDR2 from the germline V gene are MNHEY and SMNVEV (reference sequence). Trimming took 5 bases from V and 2 from J; bases not matched to a gene: 7. The CDR3 is made up of 15 amino acids. CDR3 DNA: TGTGCCAGCAGTCGAAGACTAGCGGACCCCTACGAGCAGTACTTC. Its protein product is CASSRRLADPYEQYF.

The table lists this clonotype with a few counts. This chain uses TRBV29-1 with TRBJ2-3, with 10 nucleotides matching TRBD1. The V and J ends lost 4 bases and 5 bases, in that order; junction bases with no gene match: 3. Germline V CDR1 and CDR2: SQVTM, ANQGSEA. This CDR3 is built from 13 residues. The CDR3 sequence: CSVVTGGRDTQYF. DNA of the CDR3: TGCAGCGTTGTGACAGGGGGCAGAGATACGCAGTATTTT.

The chain carries TRBV20-1 and TRBJ2-1; 12 bases align to TRBD1. V gave up 1 base and J gave up 6 bases; unmatched junction bases: 10. This CDR3 has 17 residues. Germline lookup yields CDR1 DFQATT and CDR2 SNEGSKA (reference sequence). The CDR3 bases are TGCAGTGCTAGAGTTCTTACGGGACAGGGGGCTGTCAATGAGCAGTTCTTC. Its protein is CSARVLTGQGAVNEQFF.

The V gene is TRBV4-1, the J gene TRBJ2-7; D is undetermined. Looked up from germline, CDR1 is MGHRA and CDR2 is YSYEKL. The CDR3 loop spans 14 amino acids. Trimming stripped 0 bases from V and 3 bases from J, with 9 bases between. The CDR3 here is CASSQDQVSYEQYF. In DNA form, the CDR3 reads TGCGCCAGCAGCCAAGATCAAGTCAGCTACGAGCAGTACTTC.

V and J are TRBV27 and TRBJ2-1; 11 bases are shared with TRBD2. The V segment lost 4 bases and the J segment 6 bases; nucleotides outside the gene matches: 5. This CDR3 spans 15 amino acids. CDR1 MNHEY and CDR2 SMNVEV come from the germline V gene (reference sequence). CDR3 bases: TGTGCCAGCAGTTCAGGACTAGCGGGTTTCAATGAGCAGTTCTTC. It is translated as CASSSGLAGFNEQFF.

This clonotype has just a few counts. This chain links TRBV7-2 with TRBJ2-1; 8 nucleotides match TRBD2. CDR3 length: 16 residues. Germline values: CDR1 SGHTA, CDR2 FQGNSA. V lost 0 bases to trimming and J lost 3 bases; unmatched junction nucleotides: 4. CDR3: CASSLAFGRGYNEQFF. The DNA of the CDR3 is TGTGCCAGCAGCTTAGCGTTCGGGAGGGGCTACAATGAGCAGTTCTTC.

This chain links TRBV29-1 with TRBJ2-7; D possibly corresponds to TRBD1 (5 bases). The CDR3 is made up of 11 amino acids. Germline-derived CDR1 and CDR2 are SQVTM and ANQGSEA. V was shortened by 6 bases and J by 3 bases, with 9 bases between the two germline ends. The CDR3 region has the DNA TGCAGCGTGACAGCTAACTACGAGCAGTACTTC. It codes for CSVTANYEQYF.

J is TRBJ1-2 and V is TRBV14; no firm D call. The CDR3 runs to 9 residues. Trimming left V 1 base short and J 13 bases short, with 4 bases between. Germline CDR1 is SGHDN and CDR2 is FVKESK. The CDR3: CASSQGPTF. The CDR3 DNA is TGTGCCAGCAGCCAAGGTCCCACCTTC.

The chain combines TRBV7-3 with TRBJ2-3; 7 bases fit TRBD2. This CDR3 is built from 15 residues. Trimming removed 1 base from V and 6 bases from J; junction bases left unmatched: 7. Germline CDR1 reads SGHTA; CDR2 reads FQGTGA. The CDR3 nucleotides are TGTGCCAGCAGCTTAATAATGGGGACTATGGATACGCAGTATTTT. Translating gives CASSLIMGTMDTQYF.

This clonotype was seen more than once but under ten times. The CDR3 region is CASSPLAGGPYEQYF. The CDR3 nucleotides are TGCGCCAGCAGCCCACTAGCGGGAGGGCCCTACGAGCAGTACTTC. The J gene is TRBJ2-7, the V gene TRBV5-1; TRBD2 agrees at 13 bases. V shed 4 bases and J 2 bases; nucleotides not matched to a gene: 3. There are 15 residues in the CDR3. Germline V gene lookup returns CDR1 SGHRS and CDR2 YFSETQ.

This clonotype came up many times. The V call is TRBV4-3, the J call TRBJ2-7; 7 nucleotides match TRBD1. Germline V gene data show CDR1 as LGHNA and CDR2 as YSLEER. Germline trimming cut 2 bases from V and 7 bases from J; bases unmatched to any gene: 8. The CDR3 loop spans 14 amino acids. The CDR3: CASSQRQGVGEQYF. The CDR3 DNA reads as TGCGCCAGCAGCCAAAGACAGGGCGTTGGGGAGCAGTACTTC.

This CDR3 reads CASNDRGSGNTIYF. The CDR3 DNA reads TGTGCCAGTAATGATCGGGGGTCCGGAAACACCATATATTTT. This chain connects TRBV19 to TRBJ1-3; TRBD1 might be the D (5 bases). Germline V CDR1 and CDR2: LNHDA, SQIVND (reference sequence). Trimming removed 7 bases from V and 4 bases from J, with 14 bases in between. This CDR3 spans 14 amino acids. The entire variable domain, with the rest obtained from reference TRBV19 and TRBJ1-3, is as follows: DGGITQSPKYLFRKEGQNVTLSCEQNLNHDAMYWYRQDPGQGLRLIYYSQIVNDFQKGDIAEGYSVSREKKESFPLTVTSAQKNPTAFYLCASNDRGSGNTIYFGEGSWLTVV.

This clonotype was seen only a few times. CDR3 DNA: TGTGCCAGCAGTTTTCTGCCAGCCCAAAATCAGCCCCAGCATTTT. Translation gives CASSFLPAQNQPQHF. This chain joins TRBV28 and TRBJ1-5; D gene unclear. The CDR3 covers 15 residues. Germline CDR1 MDHEN, CDR2 SYDVKM. V was shortened by 3 bases and J by 4 bases, with 13 bases between the two germline ends. Variable domain in full (rest from reference TRBV28 and TRBJ1-5): DVKVTQSSRYLVKRTGEKVFLECVQDMDHENMFWYRQDPGLGLRLIYFSYDVKMKEKGDIPEGYSVSREKKERFSLILESASTNQTSMYLCASSFLPAQNQPQHFGDGTRLSIL.

The J gene is TRBJ2-2, the V gene TRBV12-3 or TRBV12-4; D ambiguous. The CDR3 has 13 amino acids. Between the trimmed V and J ends, which lost 5 bases and 8 bases, there was a span of 12 bases. The CDR3 bases are TGTGCCAGCAGTCCGAGGCTTGAGGGGGAGCTGTTTTTT. It is translated as CASSPRLEGELFF.